This entry describes one T cell receptor (beta chain). Peripheral blood genomic DNA, not sorted cells or RNA, was the template. V shed 4 bases and J 1 base; nucleotides not matched to a gene: 0. There are 13 residues in the CDR3. Germline V gives CDR1 SGHTA, CDR2 FQGTGA. The entry originates in a study of T cell repertoires in aging, cancer and after chemotherapy. A mixed TRB-A/B primer pool amplified rearranged TRB by multiplex touch-down PCR. Each CDR3 protein is one row after TCRdb ran MiXCR on the multiplex PCR reads. The data show 5,800 or so distinct CDR3 sequences, with less than 25% seen just once and around 8.8% held by the top ten.

The clonotype originates from a human donor in good health. This chain uses TRBV7-3 with TRBJ1-1, with 7 bases aligning to TRBD1. What was sequenced was blood. CDR3 sequence: CASSSGGNTEAFF. The CDR3 DNA sequence: TGTGCCAGCAGCTCAGGGGGGAACACTGAAGCTTTCTTT.